This T cell receptor (beta chain) stems from a study of patients and donors after allogeneic stem cell transplantation. Germline trimming cut 4 bases from V and 4 bases from J; bases unmatched to any gene: 8. Germline V gene lookup returns CDR1 SGHRS and CDR2 YFSETQ. The CDR3 has 14 amino acids. In its sample, this clonotype was seen a few times. Each CDR3 protein gets one entry after TCRdb re-called the RT-PCR reads with MiXCR. Of over 150,000 distinct CDR3 sequences in the sample, roughly 31% were seen once. The sequence derives from a human donor who was either an allogeneic HSCT recipient or a stem cell or donor lymphocyte infusion donor (not recorded which). It is not recorded whose cells these are; they may come from a transplant donor. The sample was blood, either unsorted or a sorted T cell fraction (not recorded which). The chain has TRBV5-1 and TRBJ2-7, with 7 positions matching TRBD2. CDR3 sequence (DNA): TGCGCCAGCAGCATCCGTGGCGGGAGTTACGAGCAGTACTTC. Amino acid sequence: CASSIRGGSYEQYF.